These 25 T cell receptor beta chains were all obtained from the same sample, sequenced in a study of blood T cell repertoires in COVID-19. Clones were sequenced by immunoSEQ multiplex PCR, and TCRdb holds only the in-frame ones, with some missing. The sample lists 100,000 to 150,000 clones, more than 75% occurring once. The sample consisted of peripheral blood. The receptors were sampled from a human donor in a cohort sampled during active COVID-19.

V usage is TRBV28 and J usage is TRBJ2-1, with 8 bases matching TRBD2. The CDR3 extends over 16 amino acids. From germline, CDR1 is MDHEN and CDR2 SYDVKM. With 3 bases clipped from V and 5 bases from J, the junction kept 9 bases outside the gene matches. The CDR3: CASSFIGTSQNNEQFF. CDR3 sequence (DNA): TGTGCCAGCAGTTTTATTGGGACTAGTCAAAACAATGAGCAGTTCTTC.

This rearrangement joins TRBV5-1 to TRBJ2-1, with TRBD2 matching over 10 bases. Germline loops: CDR1 SGHRS, CDR2 YFSETQ. The CDR3 loop spans 16 amino acids. V shed 3 bases and J 8 bases; nucleotides not matched to a gene: 11. Here the CDR3 reads CASSWPSSGSWDEQFF. CDR3 DNA: TGCGCCAGCAGCTGGCCTTCTAGCGGGAGCTGGGATGAGCAGTTCTTC.

In this sample, this clone turned up once. The gene calls are TRBV11-2 and TRBJ1-4; D gene ambiguous. The germline V gene encodes CDR1 SGHAT and CDR2 FQNNGV. This CDR3 is 15 amino acids long. V dropped 1 base and J dropped 5 bases, with 11 bases sitting between them. DNA of the CDR3: TGTGCCAGCAGCTTAGTCGCAGGCGGGAATGAAAAACTGTTTTTT. It encodes CASSLVAGGNEKLFF.

The chain couples TRBV11-2 to TRBJ1-2, with D unresolved. Germline CDR1 and CDR2: SGHAT and FQNNGV. Trimming removed 6 bases from V and 1 base from J, with 9 bases in between. The CDR3 is 13 amino acids. The CDR3 spells CASSPTFNYGYTF. As DNA, the CDR3 is TGTGCCAGCAGTCCGACATTTAACTATGGCTACACCTTC.

The rearrangement uses TRBV6-5 and TRBJ1-6, with 7 bases lining up with TRBD1. Germline CDR1 is MNHEY and CDR2 is SVGAGI. The CDR3 totals 14 residues. J gave up 7 bases and V 5 bases, and 5 bases lay outside the gene matches. This chain's CDR3 is CASSTTGVNSPLHF. The CDR3 nucleotides are TGTGCCAGCAGTACAACAGGGGTGAATTCACCCCTCCACTTT.

This chain connects TRBV19 to TRBJ2-7, with 10 bases that match TRBD2. V trimming: 5 bases; J trimming: 5 bases; junction bases outside the gene matches: 9. This CDR3 comprises 15 residues. Germline CDR1 is LNHDA and CDR2 is SQIVND (reference sequence). In DNA, the CDR3 is TGTGCCAGTAGTGTACTAGCGGGGCCAATTCACGAGCAGTACTTC. This encodes CASSVLAGPIHEQYF.

CDR3 sequence: CASSYAARGGAFF. The CDR3 DNA follows: TGTGCCAGCAGTTATGCTGCTAGGGGTGGTGCTTTCTTT. The chain is built from TRBV6-5 and TRBJ1-1; maybe TRBD1 (5 bases). Germline CDR1 MNHEY, CDR2 SVGAGI. V shed 3 bases and J shed 11 bases, with 16 bases lying between them. The CDR3 loop spans 13 amino acids.

The chain recombines TRBV29-1 with TRBJ2-3, with TRBD1 matching over 8 bases. V lost 7 bases, J lost 3 bases, and 6 bases stayed unmatched. The length of the CDR3 is 13 residues. The germline V gene has CDR1 SQVTM and CDR2 ANQGSEA. The CDR3: CSGRQGITDTQYF. As DNA, the CDR3 is TGCAGCGGCCGACAGGGGATTACAGATACGCAGTATTTT.

This rearrangement joins TRBV7-9 to TRBJ1-2, with D tentatively TRBD1 (5 bases). The V and J ends lost 1 base and 0 bases respectively, with 9 bases between them. The CDR3 sequence is 15 residues long. The germline gives CDR1 SEHNR, CDR2 FQNEAQ (reference sequence). CDR3 sequence (DNA): TGTGCCAGCAGCTTAGTGGCAGGGACTAACTATGGCTACACCTTC. This codes for CASSLVAGTNYGYTF.

This chain connects TRBV19 to TRBJ2-2; D not resolved. CDR1 LNHDA and CDR2 SQIVND come from the germline V gene (reference sequence). The CDR3 runs 13 residues. Between the trimmed V and J ends, which lost 4 bases and 1 base, there was a span of 4 bases. In nucleotides, the CDR3 is TGTGCCAGTAGTACCAAGAACACCGGGGAGCTGTTTTTT. This gives the protein CASSTKNTGELFF.

The rearrangement links TRBV27 to TRBJ2-5; D possibly corresponds to TRBD2 (7 bases). Per germline, CDR1 MNHEY and CDR2 SMNVEV (reference sequence). The germline V and J ends were trimmed by 8 bases and 4 bases, with 26 bases remaining between them. The length of the CDR3 is 17 residues. The DNA of the CDR3 is TGTGCCAGCGCCGCCTACCCTAGGGGGGGAGTGGGAGAGACCCAGTACTTC. It specifies CASAAYPRGGVGETQYF.

The chain has TRBV7-9 and TRBJ2-7, with 7 bases lining up with TRBD1. The CDR3 has 16 amino acids. Germline CDR1 SEHNR, CDR2 FQNEAQ (reference sequence). The V gene end was trimmed by 1 base and the J gene end by 6 bases; junction bases not matched to a gene: 12. The CDR3 bases are TGTGCCAGCAGCTTAGTAGGGGGACAGAGGCCCAGCGAGCAGTACTTC. It yields the protein CASSLVGGQRPSEQYF.

This clone was counted between two and nine times. The rearrangement uses TRBV28 and TRBJ2-1; 12 positions agree with TRBD2. V gave up 6 bases and J gave up 6 bases; unmatched junction bases: 6. The length of the CDR3 is 15 residues. Germline V gene sequence: CDR1 MDHEN, CDR2 SYDVKM. CDR3 amino acids: CASSSKLAGGNEQFF. Here the CDR3 DNA reads TGTGCCAGCAGCTCAAAACTAGCGGGAGGCAATGAGCAGTTCTTC.

The genes are TRBV5-6 and TRBJ2-6; no definite D call. This CDR3 is 16 amino acids long. Trimming cost V 1 base and J 0 bases, with 8 bases left between them. Germline V lookup: CDR1 SGHDT, CDR2 YYEEEE. CDR3 in amino acids: CASSLYLSSGANVLTF. The CDR3 DNA reads as TGTGCCAGCAGCTTGTATCTGAGCTCTGGGGCCAACGTCCTGACTTTC.

The V gene is TRBV18, the J gene TRBJ1-4; perhaps TRBD1 as D (5 bases). The CDR3 length is 14 residues. CDR1 KGHSH and CDR2 LQKENI come from the germline V gene. V was trimmed by 2 bases and J by 6 bases, leaving 10 bases between them. The CDR3 DNA reads as TGTGCCAGCTCACCAGGGGCCCTTTATGAAAAACTGTTTTTT. Its protein product is CASSPGALYEKLFF.

The chain couples TRBV27 to TRBJ2-3; D not certain. Germline assignment: CDR1 MNHEY and CDR2 SMNVEV (reference sequence). This CDR3 comprises 16 residues. V was shortened by 5 bases and J by 2 bases, with 17 bases between the two germline ends. The CDR3 DNA sequence: TGTGCCAGCAGTCCAGGCTCACCATTAGTCACAGATACGCAGTATTTT. It specifies CASSPGSPLVTDTQYF.

The V and J genes are TRBV5-4 and TRBJ2-3, with 7 positions matching TRBD1. The junction had 8 bases not matched to a gene; V was cut back by 2 bases and J by 5 bases. This CDR3 has 15 amino acids. Germline V gene data show CDR1 as SGHNT and CDR2 as YYREEE (reference sequence). CDR3 nucleotide sequence: TGTGCCAGCAGCTTTCAGGGACAGACTCTAGATACGCAGTATTTT. Protein: CASSFQGQTLDTQYF.

This chain joins TRBV5-1 and TRBJ2-4; TRBD1 matches 8 bases. With 3 bases clipped from V and 8 bases from J, the junction kept 7 bases outside the gene matches. Per the germline V gene, CDR1 is SGHRS and CDR2 is YFSETQ. The CDR3 length is 14 residues. The CDR3 sequence is CASSYLATGDIQYF. CDR3 sequence (DNA): TGCGCCAGCAGCTACCTAGCGACAGGGGACATTCAGTACTTC.

V usage is TRBV7-2 and J usage is TRBJ2-1; 9 bases are a match to TRBD2. V trimming: 0 bases; J trimming: 10 bases; junction bases outside the gene matches: 7. CDR1 is SGHTA, CDR2 FQGNSA, per germline. The CDR3 has 15 residues. This CDR3 is CASSLAPSGITEQFF. Written as DNA, the CDR3 is TGTGCCAGCAGCTTAGCGCCTAGCGGGATAACCGAGCAGTTCTTC.

This sequence joins TRBV19 and TRBJ2-1, with 13 bases lining up with TRBD2. Germline CDR1 reads LNHDA; CDR2 reads SQIVND (reference sequence). This CDR3 is 19 amino acids long. The J segment lost 4 bases and the V segment lost 9 bases, leaving 18 bases of the junction unmatched. DNA of the CDR3: TGTGCCAGCCGAAAGGGACTAGCGGGATCAAGGGGGATTTACAATGAGCAGTTCTTC. It is translated as CASRKGLAGSRGIYNEQFF.

The chain is built from TRBV7-2 and TRBJ1-1, with 10 nucleotides matching TRBD1. The germline gives CDR1 SGHTA, CDR2 FQGNSA. CDR3 length: 14 amino acids. The J segment lost 7 bases and the V segment lost 2 bases, leaving 4 bases of the junction unmatched. The CDR3 loop is CASSLWTGGSEAFF. The DNA of the CDR3 is TGTGCCAGCAGCTTATGGACAGGGGGGAGTGAAGCTTTCTTT.

The genes are TRBV11-2 and TRBJ1-2; D gene uncertain. There are 16 residues in the CDR3. Deletions cut 6 bases from V and 7 bases from J, with 24 bases between. Germline CDR1 is SGHAT and CDR2 is FQNNGV. The DNA for the CDR3 is TGTGCCAGCAGTTACGCCCCGGGAAAAGTCCGGGGTGGCTACACCTTC. Protein product: CASSYAPGKVRGGYTF.

CDR3 nucleotides: TGTGCCAGCAGTTTAGTCCTAGCGGTATCCCGGGATACGCAGTATTTT. This sequence encodes CASSLVLAVSRDTQYF. This chain uses TRBV28 with TRBJ2-3; 7 nucleotides line up with TRBD2. Germline CDR1 and CDR2: MDHEN and SYDVKM. V lost 2 bases and J lost 6; bases outside the gene matches: 11. This CDR3 region has 16 residues.

The CDR3 region has the DNA TGTGCCAGCAGTTATAGCGGGTCCCGAGGAGATACGCAGTATTTT. Translated, it gives CASSYSGSRGDTQYF. This chain uses TRBV7-9 with TRBJ2-3; TRBD2 agrees at 7 bases. The V and J ends lost 6 bases and 5 bases, in that order; junction bases with no gene match: 11. CDR3 length: 15 residues. Germline loops: CDR1 SEHNR, CDR2 FQNEAQ (reference sequence).

The chain joins TRBV4-1 to TRBJ2-5, with 13 positions matching TRBD2. This CDR3 comprises 17 residues. Germline V gene lookup returns CDR1 MGHRA and CDR2 YSYEKL. J was trimmed by 2 bases and V by 0 bases; bases with no gene match: 3. DNA of the CDR3: TGCGCCAGCAGCCAAGAGGTACTAGCGGGAGGGCAAGAGACCCAGTACTTC. The encoded protein is CASSQEVLAGGQETQYF.